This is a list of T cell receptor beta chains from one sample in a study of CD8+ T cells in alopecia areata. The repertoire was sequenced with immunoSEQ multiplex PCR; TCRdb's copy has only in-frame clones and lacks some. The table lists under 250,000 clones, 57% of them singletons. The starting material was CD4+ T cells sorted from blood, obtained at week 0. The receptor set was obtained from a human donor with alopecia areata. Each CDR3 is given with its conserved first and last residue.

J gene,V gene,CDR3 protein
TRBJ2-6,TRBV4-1,CASSQPVSGANVLTF
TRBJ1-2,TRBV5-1,CASSPGTDRGGGYTF
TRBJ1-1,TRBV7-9,CASSSSGDTEAFF
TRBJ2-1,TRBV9,CASSVLAGSQFF
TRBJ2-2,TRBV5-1,CASSSLQGTNTGELFF
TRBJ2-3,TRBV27,CASSLGVGAGEDTQYF
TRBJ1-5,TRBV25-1,CASRGDGLNQPQHF
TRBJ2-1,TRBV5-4,CASSGAGGDNEQFF
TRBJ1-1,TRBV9,CASSVQGAPNTEAFF
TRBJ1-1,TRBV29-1,CSVGQNTEAFF
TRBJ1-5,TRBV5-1,CASSSERGLAGNQPQHF
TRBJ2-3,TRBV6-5,CASSRDPSPGDTQYF
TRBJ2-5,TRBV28,CASTTGGDVTQYF
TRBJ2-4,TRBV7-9,CASSSTGTPLIRDF
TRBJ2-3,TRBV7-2,CASSPGLAGFLPDTQYF
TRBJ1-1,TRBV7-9,CASSVVEGSEAFF
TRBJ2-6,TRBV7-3,CASSPHSGANVLTF
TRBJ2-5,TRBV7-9,CASSPSGGETQYF
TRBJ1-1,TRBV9,CASSVGLGEAFF
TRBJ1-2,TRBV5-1,CASSLASPSGATF
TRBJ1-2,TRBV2,CASSWAGDLPYGYTF
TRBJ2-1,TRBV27,CASSFLEGSYEQFF
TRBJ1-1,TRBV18,CASSPLENTEAFF
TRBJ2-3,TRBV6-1,CASSRDRMGNTQYF
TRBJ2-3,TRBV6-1,CAPGQQVRTDTQYF
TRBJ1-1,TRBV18,CASSPAAGITEAFF
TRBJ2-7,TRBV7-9,CASSLAGQLEQYF
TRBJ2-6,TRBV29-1,CSVEDRIRLGGSGANVLTF
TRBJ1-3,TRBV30,CAWSAFSGNTIYF
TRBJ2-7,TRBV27,CASSLTSGSPYEQYF
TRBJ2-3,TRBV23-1,CASSRDRLPHTDTQYF
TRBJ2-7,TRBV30,CAWSLRVATYEQYF
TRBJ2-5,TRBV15,CATSKKPGTSGRGETQYF
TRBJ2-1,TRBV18,CASSPLKNEQFF
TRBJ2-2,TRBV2,CASSEREGKLFF
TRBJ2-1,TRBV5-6,CASSLGTGRPYNEQFF
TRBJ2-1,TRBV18,CASSPSGERVEQFF
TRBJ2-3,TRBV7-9,CASSFGTRRTDTQYF
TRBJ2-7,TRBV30,CAWSALAGVTYEQYF
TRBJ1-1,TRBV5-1,CASSFRTDTEAFF
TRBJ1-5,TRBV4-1,CASSPGPANQPQHF
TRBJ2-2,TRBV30,CAWSVLGSQFTGELFF
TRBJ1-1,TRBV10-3,CAISGTRGTEAFF
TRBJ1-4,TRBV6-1,CASSEGELFF
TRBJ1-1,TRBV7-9,CASSSQGAETEAFF
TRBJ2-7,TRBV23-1,CASSQSRGDEQYF
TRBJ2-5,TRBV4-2,CASSQAWGSETQYF
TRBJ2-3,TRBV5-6,CASSLGGGYTDTQYF
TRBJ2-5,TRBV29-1,CSVEELVRRGAQYF
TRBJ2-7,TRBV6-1,CASSDGPYEQYF
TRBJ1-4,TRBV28,CASTPGLDRKLFF
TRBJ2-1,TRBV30,CAWSDYNEQFF